A single sample gave rise to the 23 T cell receptor beta chains below, sequenced in a study of T cells after yellow fever vaccination. TCRdb re-called the 5' RACE reads with MiXCR, one entry per CDR3 protein. This table has roughly 250,000 distinct CDR3 sequences, around 13% appearing once. The input for sequencing was CD4+ T cells sorted from PBMCs, taken 45 days after the yellow fever booster vaccination. These receptors all stem from a man aged 30 to 39 who received the YFV17D yellow fever vaccine.

This clonotype was seen only a few times. The V gene is TRBV19, the J gene TRBJ2-7; maybe TRBD1 (7 bases). The CDR3 consists of 12 residues. Trimming took off 3 bases at V and 6 bases at J, with 9 bases between the two ends. Germline V lookup: CDR1 LNHDA, CDR2 SQIVND (reference sequence). The CDR3 spells CASSMRDSEQYF. DNA of the CDR3: TGTGCCAGTAGTATGCGGGACAGCGAGCAGTACTTC.

CDR3 loop: CASFRIPNTEAFF. The CDR3 DNA follows: TGTGCCAGTTTCCGCATTCCTAACACTGAAGCTTTCTTT. This chain joins TRBV6-2 or TRBV6-3 and TRBJ1-1; D ambiguous. Per the germline V gene, CDR1 is MNHEY and CDR2 is SVGEGT. CDR3 length: 13 residues. Between the trimmed V and J ends, which lost 9 bases and 2 bases, there was a span of 13 bases.

This clonotype was counted ten times or more. This chain uses TRBV20-1 with TRBJ2-7, with 7 bases matching TRBD1. The CDR3 extends over 14 amino acids. J gave up 7 bases and V 6 bases, and 15 bases lay outside the gene matches. CDR1 and CDR2 (germline): DFQATT, SNEGSKA (reference sequence). This CDR3 reads CSATKRDSDSEQYF. CDR3 sequence (DNA): TGCAGTGCAACCAAACGGGACAGTGATTCGGAGCAGTACTTC.

The chain couples TRBV21-1 to TRBJ2-1; the table's D call TRBD2 went unverified against the DNA. TRBV21-1 is shown as a pseudogene. The CDR3 is made up of 20 amino acids. CDR3 nucleotide sequence: TGTGCCAGCAGCAAAGTTTCGGGTGGTGCAGCGGGGACCGAGCACAATGAGCAGTTCTTC. It translates to CASSKVSGGAAGTEHNEQFF.

This clonotype was detected only a few times. The genes are TRBV11-2 and TRBJ2-1; maybe TRBD1 (6 bases). The CDR3 spans 13 residues. Germline V gene data show CDR1 as SGHAT and CDR2 as FQNNGV. CDR3 amino acids: CAFGQMGLNEQFF. As DNA, the CDR3 is TGTGCATTTGGACAGATGGGGCTCAATGAGCAGTTCTTC.

The chain links TRBV5-1 to TRBJ2-1; 9 bases map to TRBD2. Looked up from germline, CDR1 is SGHRS and CDR2 is YFSETQ. CDR3 size: 15 residues. After removal of 3 bases from V and 5 bases from J, the junction contained 6 bases not matched to a gene. CDR3 DNA: TGCGCCAGCAGCTCCTTAGCGGGAGATAACAATGAGCAGTTCTTC. Protein sequence: CASSSLAGDNNEQFF.

This clonotype was counted a few times. The V and J genes are TRBV11-1 and TRBJ2-2, with 8 bases matching TRBD2. The germline gives CDR1 SGHAT, CDR2 FQDESV (reference sequence). The V gene end was trimmed by 1 base and the J gene end by 1 base; junction bases not matched to a gene: 14. The CDR3 covers 20 residues. CDR3 bases: TGTGCCAGCAGCTTAGGATTCGGGGCGGGAGGAACAAAGAACACCGGGGAGCTGTTTTTT. As protein: CASSLGFGAGGTKNTGELFF.

This rearrangement joins TRBV19 to TRBJ2-3; D is ambiguous. V was pared by 3 bases and J by 5 bases, with 6 bases between. Germline V CDR1 and CDR2: LNHDA, SQIVND (reference sequence). This CDR3 spans 12 amino acids. DNA of the CDR3: TGTGCCAGTAGTATGGTGGGAGATACGCAGTATTTT. Translated, it gives CASSMVGDTQYF.

The table lists this clonotype with a few counts. The chain uses TRBV20-1 and TRBJ1-1, with a weak D call TRBD1 (5 bases). Germline V gives CDR1 DFQATT, CDR2 SNEGSKA (reference sequence). The CDR3 has 14 residues. V was trimmed by 6 bases and J by 0 bases, leaving 14 bases between them. The CDR3 nucleotides are TGCAGTGCAAACAAAGGACACATGAACACTGAAGCTTTCTTT. Translation gives CSANKGHMNTEAFF.

There are a few counts of this clonotype. The chain recombines TRBV18 with TRBJ2-7; TRBD1 aligns across 9 bases. CDR1 is KGHSH, CDR2 LQKENI, per germline. Losses at the gene ends were 4 bases for V and 1 base for J; bases not matched to a gene: 5. The CDR3 is 15 amino acids. CDR3: CASSQQGTGSYEQYF. CDR3 nucleotides: TGTGCCAGCTCACAACAGGGGACAGGGTCCTACGAGCAGTACTTC. Full variable domain (outside the CDR3, taken from reference TRBV18 and TRBJ2-7): NAGVMQNPRHLVRRRGQEARLRCSPMKGHSHVYWYRQLPEEGLKFMVYLQKENIIDESGMPKERFSAEFPKEGPSILRIQQVVRGDSAAYFCASSQQGTGSYEQYFGPGTRLTVT.

This clonotype was seen a handful of times. The chain recombines TRBV7-2 with TRBJ2-1; unclear D gene. The V gene lost 1 base and the J gene lost 1 base, with 8 bases spanning the gap. Germline V lookup: CDR1 SGHTA, CDR2 FQGNSA. The CDR3 totals 15 residues. The CDR3 here is CASSLGGISYNEQFF. The CDR3 region has the DNA TGTGCCAGCAGCTTAGGCGGTATTTCCTACAATGAGCAGTTCTTC.

In this sample, this clonotype turned up a few times. This chain uses TRBV28 with TRBJ2-7, with D perhaps matching TRBD1 or TRBD2 (5 bases each). The V gene lost 8 bases and the J gene lost 9 bases, with 11 bases spanning the gap. CDR1 and CDR2 (germline): MDHEN, SYDVKM. The CDR3 is 10 amino acids. The CDR3 spells CASGGGSQYF. The CDR3, as DNA: TGTGCCAGCGGGGGTGGGTCGCAGTACTTC.

V usage is TRBV6-6 and J usage is TRBJ2-7; 7 bases align to TRBD2. Germline V CDR1 and CDR2: MNHNY, SVGAGI (reference sequence). This CDR3 contains 11 residues. Trimming at V came to 5 bases and at J to 10 bases, leaving 5 bases not matched to a gene. CDR3 amino acids: CASSRAGDQYF. The CDR3 DNA sequence: TGTGCCAGCAGTCGCGCGGGAGACCAGTACTTC.

This clonotype was counted only a few times. CDR3 in amino acids: CASRLQSDSHEQYF. The CDR3 region has the DNA TGTGCCAGCAGGCTTCAATCGGACAGCCACGAGCAGTACTTC. The chain employs TRBV11-2 and TRBJ2-7, with D possibly being TRBD1 (6 bases). The CDR3 totals 14 residues. The ends were cut back, 6 bases at V and 5 bases at J, with 17 bases in the middle. Germline V lookup: CDR1 SGHAT, CDR2 FQNNGV. The complete variable domain, with remaining parts taken from reference TRBV11-2 and TRBJ2-7, reads EAGVAQSPRYKIIEKRQSVAFWCNPISGHATLYWYQQILGQGPKLLIQFQNNGVVDDSQLPKDRFSAERLKGVDSTLKIQPAKLEDSAVYLCASRLQSDSHEQYFGPGTRLTVT.

This clonotype appeared a few times. The genes are TRBV5-1 and TRBJ2-1; 7 bases align to TRBD2. The germline CDR1 and CDR2 sequences are SGHRS and YFSETQ. The CDR3 loop spans 16 amino acids. The V segment lost 4 bases and the J segment 4 bases; nucleotides outside the gene matches: 11. CDR3 amino acids: CASSPFTGGQYNEQFF. CDR3 nucleotide sequence: TGCGCCAGCAGCCCCTTTACGGGAGGCCAATACAATGAGCAGTTCTTC.

Ten or more counts support this clonotype. This chain connects TRBV11-3 to TRBJ2-5; TRBD1 agrees at 8 bases. There are 15 residues in the CDR3. Germline V CDR1 and CDR2: SGHNT, YENEEA. V dropped 0 bases and J dropped 5; count of bases not matched to a gene: 5. The CDR3 protein is CASSLESTGVETQYF. The CDR3 DNA follows: TGTGCCAGCAGCTTAGAGTCGACAGGGGTGGAGACCCAGTACTTC. Based on the CDR3 plus reference TRBV11-3 and TRBJ2-5, the full variable domain is EAGVVQSPRYKIIEKKQPVAFWCNPISGHNTLYWYLQNLGQGPELLIRYENEEAVDDSQLPKDRFSAERLKGVDSTLKIQPAELGDSAVYLCASSLESTGVETQYFGPGTRLLVL.

The V call is TRBV15, the J call TRBJ2-5; D remains ambiguous. The germline V gene has CDR1 LNHNV and CDR2 YYDKDF (reference sequence). The CDR3 sequence is 12 residues long. Trimming shortened V by 4 bases and J by 2 bases, and 5 bases separated the two germline ends. CDR3 sequence: CATSTHQETQYF. The CDR3 DNA reads TGTGCCACCAGCACGCATCAAGAGACCCAGTACTTC.

In this sample, this clonotype turned up many times. The chain has TRBV20-1 and TRBJ2-7; weak D call: TRBD1 (5 bases). Trimming cost V 3 bases and J 1 base, with 7 bases left between them. Germline values: CDR1 DFQATT, CDR2 SNEGSKA (reference sequence). The length of the CDR3 is 12 residues. The CDR3 region has the DNA TGCAGTGCTAGCCAGGGTTCCTACGAGCAGTACTTC. This sequence encodes CSASQGSYEQYF.

The chain carries TRBV7-2 and TRBJ2-3; 14 bases are shared with TRBD2. The ends lost 3 bases at V and 8 bases at J; junction bases unmatched: 7. CDR3 length: 16 amino acids. The germline CDR1 and CDR2 sequences are SGHTA and FQGNSA. Here the CDR3 reads CASSFSGTSGRGTQYF. For the CDR3, the DNA is TGTGCCAGCAGCTTCTCCGGGACTAGCGGGAGAGGTACGCAGTATTTT.

This clonotype was observed a handful of times. V is TRBV20-1 and J is TRBJ2-2; D unresolved. V dropped 0 bases and J dropped 5 bases, with 10 bases sitting between them. The germline V gene has CDR1 DFQATT and CDR2 SNEGSKA (reference sequence). CDR3 length: 14 residues. The CDR3, as DNA: TGCAGTGCTAGAGATCTGTTTGGGACCGGGGAGCTGTTTTTT. It is translated as CSARDLFGTGELFF.

The gene calls are TRBV7-2 and TRBJ2-2; D is unresolved. This CDR3 is 14 amino acids long. V was shortened by 1 base and J by 7 bases, with 10 bases between the two germline ends. Germline V lookup: CDR1 SGHTA, CDR2 FQGNSA. The CDR3 sequence: CASSLGAPHGELFF. In DNA form, the CDR3 reads TGTGCCAGCAGCTTAGGGGCCCCGCACGGGGAGCTGTTTTTT.

Only a few counts were recorded for this clonotype. Here the CDR3 reads CSARSPTSGSSETQYF. The CDR3 DNA is TGCAGTGCTAGGAGCCCGACTAGCGGGAGTTCAGAGACCCAGTACTTC. This chain joins TRBV20-1 and TRBJ2-5, with 12 bases matching TRBD2. Germline-derived CDR1 and CDR2 are DFQATT and SNEGSKA (reference sequence). CDR3 size: 16 residues. The junction had 9 bases not matched to a gene; V was cut back by 3 bases and J by 4 bases.

The chain employs TRBV15 and TRBJ2-5; no firm D call. Germline assignment: CDR1 LNHNV and CDR2 YYDKDF (reference sequence). The CDR3 extends over 15 amino acids. V lost 2 bases, J lost 5 bases, and 15 bases lay in between. Written as DNA, the CDR3 is TGTGCCACCAGCAGAAACGGAAGGGTCTCGGAGACCCAGTACTTC. Its protein is CATSRNGRVSETQYF.